This T cell receptor beta chain was sequenced during a study of T cells in Graves' hyperthyroidism and ophthalmopathy. Study-level background: Sampling of peripheral blood happened at initial diagnosis, prior to any treatment. Notes on the study in general: Ophthalmopathy was model-predicted a median about six months pre-onset.

Regions amplified from RNA transcripts were the TCR beta CDR3 regions. The study used the HTBI primer set for a first-round RT-PCR of the TCR CDR3. A single record per CDR3 protein comes from TCRdb applying MiXCR to the multiplex PCR reads. The sample has about 580,000 distinct CDR3 sequences, 11% to 15% seen once. In this sample, this clonotype turned up many times. No antigen is known for it. CDR1 and CDR2 (germline): MGHRA, YSYEKL. This CDR3 has 16 residues. With 4 bases removed from V and 0 bases from J, the gap between germline ends came to 13 bases. The rearrangement links TRBV4-1 to TRBJ1-3; no clear D gene. The sample taken for sequencing was blood. The receptor's source is a woman aged 25-40 years with Graves' hyperthyroidism that later progressed to Graves' ophthalmopathy. The CDR3: CASSRLVPFSGNTIYF. CDR3 coding DNA: TGCGCCAGCAGCCGCCTTGTGCCCTTCTCTGGAAACACCATATATTTT.